This TCR beta chain was obtained from a study of CD8 T cells in ankylosing spondylitis. TCRdb reprocessed the 5' RACE reads with MiXCR, giving one entry per CDR3 protein. In the table there are about 330,000 distinct CDR3 sequences, roughly 8% of which are singletons. This clonotype was detected a few times. Antigen specificity is unknown. Trimming removed 3 bases at V and 2 bases at J, with 10 bases between. CDR3 length: 15 amino acids. Germline CDR1 and CDR2: KGHDR and SFDVKD. Study-level points and caveats: Several highly homologous variants formed a TCR beta motif that appeared characteristic of ankylosing spondylitis blood. Certain motif variants had earlier appeared in reactive arthritis synovial fluid and blood.

Material: blood, either unsorted or a sorted T cell fraction (not recorded which). The TCR was taken from a male donor with ankylosing spondylitis. This chain links TRBV24-1 with TRBJ2-1, with D tentatively TRBD2 (6 bases). CDR3 DNA: TGTGCCACCAGTGATAGTGGACTACCCTACAATGAGCAGTTCTTC. Translated: CATSDSGLPYNEQFF.